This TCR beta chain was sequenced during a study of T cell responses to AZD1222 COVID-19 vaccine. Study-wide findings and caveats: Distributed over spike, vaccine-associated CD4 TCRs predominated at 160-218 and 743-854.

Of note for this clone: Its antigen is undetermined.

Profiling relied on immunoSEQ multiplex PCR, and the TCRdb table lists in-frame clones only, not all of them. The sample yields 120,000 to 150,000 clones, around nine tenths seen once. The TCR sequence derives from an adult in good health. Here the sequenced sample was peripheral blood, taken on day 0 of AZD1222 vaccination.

CDR3 residues: CSAGKGLWGEQFF. In nucleotides, the CDR3 is TGCAGCGCCGGGAAGGGTTTGTGGGGTGAGCAGTTCTTC. The chain has TRBV29-1 and TRBJ2-1, with D tentatively TRBD2 (5 bases). CDR1 is SQVTM and CDR2 is ANQGSEA in the germline V gene. Trimming stripped 7 bases from V and 9 bases from J, with 19 bases between. This CDR3 is built from 13 residues.